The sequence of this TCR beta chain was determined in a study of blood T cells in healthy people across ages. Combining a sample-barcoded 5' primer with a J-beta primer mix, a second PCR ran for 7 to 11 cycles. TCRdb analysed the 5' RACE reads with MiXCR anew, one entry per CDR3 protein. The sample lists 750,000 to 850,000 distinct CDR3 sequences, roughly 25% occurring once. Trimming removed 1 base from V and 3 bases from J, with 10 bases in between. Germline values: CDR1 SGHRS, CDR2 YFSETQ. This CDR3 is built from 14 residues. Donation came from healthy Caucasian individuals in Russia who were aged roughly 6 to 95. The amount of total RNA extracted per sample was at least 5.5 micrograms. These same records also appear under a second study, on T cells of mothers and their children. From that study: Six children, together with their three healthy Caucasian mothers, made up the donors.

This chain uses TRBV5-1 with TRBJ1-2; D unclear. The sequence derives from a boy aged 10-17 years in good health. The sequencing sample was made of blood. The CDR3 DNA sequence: TGCGCCAGCAGCTTGTCCGGCTCGGACTATGGCTACACCTTC. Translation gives CASSLSGSDYGYTF. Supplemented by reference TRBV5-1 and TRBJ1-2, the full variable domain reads KAGVTQTPRYLIKTRGQQVTLSCSPISGHRSVSWYQQTPGQGLQFLFEYFSETQRNKGNFPGRFSGRQFSNSRSEMNVSTLELGDSALYLCASSLSGSDYGYTFGSGTRLTVV.